What follows are 2 T cell receptor beta chains derived from one specimen sequenced in a study of T cell responses to AZD1222 COVID-19 vaccine. Produced via immunoSEQ multiplex PCR; TCRdb's table is partial and in-frame only. The sample records about 120,000 clones, approximately 90% being singletons. The material was peripheral blood, obtained on day 0 of AZD1222 vaccination. The receptors here all came from an adult in good health.

The chain recombines TRBV2 with TRBJ1-2; TRBD1 matches at 9 bases. The germline CDR1 and CDR2 sequences are SNHLY and FYNNEI. Trimming took 5 bases from V and 5 from J; bases not matched to a gene: 6. The CDR3 is 14 amino acids. CDR3 region: CASSYQGQGYGYTF. DNA for the CDR3: TGTGCCAGCAGTTACCAGGGACAGGGATATGGCTACACCTTC. The complete variable domain, with remaining parts taken from reference TRBV2 and TRBJ1-2, reads EPEVTQTPSHQVTQMGQEVILRCVPISNHLYFYWYRQILGQKVEFLVSFYNNEISEKSEIFDDQFSVERPDGSNFTLKIRSTKLEDSAMYFCASSYQGQGYGYTFGSGTRLTVV.

V and J are TRBV7-9 and TRBJ1-2; no clear D gene. Trimming took 4 bases from V and 4 from J, leaving 10 bases between them. Germline CDR1 reads SEHNR; CDR2 reads FQNEAQ (reference sequence). The length of the CDR3 is 13 residues. The CDR3 is CASSSGRLYGYTF. In DNA form, the CDR3 reads TGTGCCAGCAGCTCCGGACGGCTCTATGGCTACACCTTC.